This T cell receptor beta chain was recorded in a study of shared clonotypes between healthy human individuals (dated by TCRdb to the early 2020s). Describing the broader study: The cohort comprised a couple of women and a few men aged 18 to 49 years. To increase sequencing depth and limit assay-specific biases, different laboratories used diverse techniques to prepare libraries and sequence TCR repertoires. To estimate repertoire size and how much clonotype sharing occurs between individuals, the study deeply sequenced the blood TCR repertoires of five healthy adults. For each donor, CD4 naive and CD4 memory were each given three plates, CD8 naive was given two plates, and CD8 memory was given one plate. Each donor's leukapheresis produced roughly between roughly 0.85 and 10 billion PBMCs.

General findings and caveats noted by the study authors: Estimated clonotype richness was generally larger for naive than for memory subsets. Clonotypes shared by all four sorted-subset donors showed higher generation probabilities than non-shared clonotypes. Incomplete sequencing was indicated by rarefaction of sorted-subset datasets, despite the large sequencing depth. Sampling was limited to blood, and TCR repertoires in tissue likely differ from TCR repertoires in blood. Sharing across a handful of donors was observed for around 5% of naive CD4, 3.5% of naive CD8, about 2.3% of memory CD4, and around 0.42% of memory CD8 clonotypes. Pairwise subsampling led to the expectation that sequencing depth would affect the degree of clonotype sharing among donors. Because the study included only a small number of donors, the genetic and exposure-history diversity represented was limited.

Comment on this clone: Its antigen remains undetermined. The input lacks base qualities; no much larger clone sits a single base away.

Healthy HIV-negative adults with no recently reported acute infections or vaccinations were included as donors. Every donor was a Caucasian adult living in Nashville, Tennessee, USA. Magnetic negative selection was used to enrich CD4+ T cells, after which naive cells were positively selected on CD45RA and the negative fraction became the memory subset. Blood was collected by leukapheresis, and PBMCs were isolated by Ficoll-Histopaque density gradient centrifugation and then cryopreserved in liquid nitrogen vapor phase. Purity and quantity of every magnetically sorted T cell population were checked by analytical flow cytometry. Genomic DNA was isolated from every sorted fraction and measured by UV absorbance on a Nanodrop 2000c. Deletion took 0 bases off V and 9 bases off J, with a span of 12 bases between the germline ends. From cysteine to phenylalanine, the CDR3 is 15 amino acids long. Just the 45-base CDR3 DNA is kept, in frame starting at base 1. For CDR1 and CDR2, the germline V gene (reference sequence) lists PRHDT and FYEKMQ.

Using the deep immunoSEQ assay, TCR CDR3 regions were amplified from genomic DNA by multiplex PCR. Extracted genomic DNA from each cell subset was distributed evenly across all wells of several immunoSEQ 96-well plates, and each plate was treated as a replicate. For sorted subsets, approximately 190 ng of genomic DNA, equivalent to 25,000 to 35,000 T cell genomes, went into each replicate PCR. Purified libraries were quantified with a Qubit 3.0 fluorometer, sized on a Bioanalyzer 2100, and re-quantified with the KAPA Library Quantification kit. Every immunoSEQ 96-well plate was sequenced on a dedicated single-read 150-cycle Illumina NextSeq 550 flow cell. The original pipeline was this. Because only junctional sequences without quality scores were contained in the immunoSEQ output, filtering matching that applied to full-length reads could not be performed. To assign V/J genes and CDR3, sequences were annotated using PyIR, a Python wrapper for IgBLAST v1.9, with IMGT germline references. Reads were filtered out if the reads had weak V/J assignments (E-value above 1e-6), no CDR3, stop codons, out-of-frame junctions, or ambiguous translated residues. V3J clonotypes were defined as sequences sharing an identical inferred V gene, J gene, and CDR3 amino acid sequence. To compute the percentage overlap between repertoires, the number of shared unique clonotypes was divided by the size of the smaller repertoire. Repertoire richness was assessed with RTK rarefaction, the Chao1 estimator, and Recon v2.1 estimates of unobserved clonotypes. OLGA was used to compute generation probabilities for all TCRbeta clonotypes that the gDNA method yielded from a few donors. TCRdb mirrors the immuneACCESS table, restricted to in-frame sequences. Some clones are absent from its copies; in checked studies, under half trace to an unresolved V gene, and the reason for the others is unknown. The V and J calls and clone size are taken from that table; D and trimming were inferred from the DNA. The sample table holds 950,000 to 1,100,000 clones, of which about 75% were seen once. The ten largest account for 1.4% of the sample.

The source material was memory CD4+ T cells sorted from blood. The meaning of the sample's cell subset or site label: CD45RA-negative fraction. This clonotype originated in a man between 18 and 35 years old in good health. The chain couples TRBV13 to TRBJ1-6, and perhaps TRBD1 as D gene, on 5 matching bases. In nucleotide form, the sequence is TGTGCCAGCAGCTTAGGGCAGGGAACTAGTTCACCCCTCCACTTT. Its coded protein is CASSLGQGTSSPLHF. Here the CDR3 is joined to the reference TRBV13 and TRBJ1-6 genes, and the full variable domain is: AAGVIQSPRHLIKEKRETATLKCYPIPRHDTVYWYQQGPGQDPQFLISFYEKMQSDKGSIPDRFSAQQFSDYHSELNMSSLELGDSALYFCASSLGQGTSSPLHFGNGTRLTVT.